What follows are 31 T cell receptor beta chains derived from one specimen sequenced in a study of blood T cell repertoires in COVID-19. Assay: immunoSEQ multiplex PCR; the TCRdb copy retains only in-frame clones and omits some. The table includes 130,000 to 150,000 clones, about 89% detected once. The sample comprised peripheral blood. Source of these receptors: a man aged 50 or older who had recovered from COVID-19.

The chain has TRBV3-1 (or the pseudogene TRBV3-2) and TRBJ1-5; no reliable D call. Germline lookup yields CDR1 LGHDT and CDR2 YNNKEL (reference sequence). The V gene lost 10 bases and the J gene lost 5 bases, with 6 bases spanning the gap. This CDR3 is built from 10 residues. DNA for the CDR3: TGTGCCACGTCGGATCAGCCCCAGCATTTT. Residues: CATSDQPQHF.

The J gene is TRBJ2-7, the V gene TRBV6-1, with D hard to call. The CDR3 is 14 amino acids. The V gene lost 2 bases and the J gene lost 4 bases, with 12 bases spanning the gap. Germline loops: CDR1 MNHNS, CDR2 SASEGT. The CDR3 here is CASSEITLMYEQYF. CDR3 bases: TGTGCCAGCAGTGAAATCACTCTTATGTACGAGCAGTACTTC.

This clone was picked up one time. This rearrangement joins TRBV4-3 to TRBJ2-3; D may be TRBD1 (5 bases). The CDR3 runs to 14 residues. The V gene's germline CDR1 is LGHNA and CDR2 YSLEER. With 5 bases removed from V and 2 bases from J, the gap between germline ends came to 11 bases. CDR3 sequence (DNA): TGCGCCAGCAGCGAAGGTGGGGCCACAGATACGCAGTATTTT. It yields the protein CASSEGGATDTQYF.

CDR3 sequence: CASSVGAGPGDGYTF. CDR3 in DNA: TGTGCCAGCAGCGTAGGGGCAGGGCCGGGGGATGGCTACACCTTC. V usage is TRBV9 and J usage is TRBJ1-2; TRBD1 might be the D (5 bases). V was trimmed by 0 bases and J by 6 bases, leaving 15 bases between them. CDR1 is SGDLS and CDR2 is YYNGEE in the germline V gene. The CDR3 sequence is 15 residues long.

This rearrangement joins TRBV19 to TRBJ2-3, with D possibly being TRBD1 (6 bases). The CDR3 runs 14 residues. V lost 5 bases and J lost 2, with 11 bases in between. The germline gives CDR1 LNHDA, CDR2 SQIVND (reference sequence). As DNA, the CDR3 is TGTGCCAGTAGTTGGGGGCAGGACACAGATACGCAGTATTTT. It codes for CASSWGQDTDTQYF.

The CDR3 bases are TGTGCCAGCAGCCCGACCCCGGGACAGGGAAACACCATATATTTT. It codes for CASSPTPGQGNTIYF. The J gene is TRBJ1-3, the V gene TRBV5-4; 7 positions agree with TRBD1. In germline, CDR1 is SGHNT, CDR2 YYREEE (reference sequence). The trim removed 4 bases at V and 4 bases at J, leaving 8 bases unmatched. The CDR3 length is 15 residues.

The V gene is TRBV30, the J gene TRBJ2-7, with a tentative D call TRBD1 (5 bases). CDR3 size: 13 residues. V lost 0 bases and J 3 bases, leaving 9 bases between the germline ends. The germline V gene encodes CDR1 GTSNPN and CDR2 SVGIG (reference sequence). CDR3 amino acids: CAWSVTTVYEQYF. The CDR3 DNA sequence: TGTGCCTGGAGTGTAACGACAGTCTACGAGCAGTACTTC.

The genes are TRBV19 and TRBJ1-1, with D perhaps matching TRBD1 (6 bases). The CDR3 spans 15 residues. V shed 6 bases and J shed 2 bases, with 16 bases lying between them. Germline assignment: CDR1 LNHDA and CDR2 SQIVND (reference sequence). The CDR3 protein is CASRTVGGSNTEAFF. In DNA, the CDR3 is TGTGCCAGTAGAACGGTAGGGGGATCTAACACTGAAGCTTTCTTT.

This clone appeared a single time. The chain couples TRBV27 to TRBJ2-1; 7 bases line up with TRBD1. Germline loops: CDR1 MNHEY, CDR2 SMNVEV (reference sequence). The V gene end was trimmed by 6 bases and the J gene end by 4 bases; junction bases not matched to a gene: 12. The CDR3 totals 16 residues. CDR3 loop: CASRPLADRRYNEQFF. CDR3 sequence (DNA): TGTGCCAGCAGACCGCTGGCGGACAGGCGATACAATGAGCAGTTCTTC.

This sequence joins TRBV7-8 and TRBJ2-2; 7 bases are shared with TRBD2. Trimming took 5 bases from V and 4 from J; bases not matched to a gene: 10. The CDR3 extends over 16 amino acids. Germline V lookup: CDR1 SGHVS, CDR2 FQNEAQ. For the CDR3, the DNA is TGTGCCAGCAGCGCCGAAACTAGCGTTGGCACCGGGGAGCTGTTTTTT. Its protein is CASSAETSVGTGELFF.

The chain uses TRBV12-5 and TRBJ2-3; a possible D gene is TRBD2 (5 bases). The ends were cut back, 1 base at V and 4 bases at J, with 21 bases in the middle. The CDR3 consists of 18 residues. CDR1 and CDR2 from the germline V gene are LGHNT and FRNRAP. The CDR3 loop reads CASGLAFTSTPVPDTQYF. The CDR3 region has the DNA TGTGCTAGTGGTTTGGCCTTTACTAGTACCCCGGTCCCAGATACGCAGTATTTT. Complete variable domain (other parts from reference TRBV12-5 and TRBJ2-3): DARVTQTPRHKVTEMGQEVTMRCQPILGHNTVFWYRQTMMQGLELLAYFRNRAPLDDSGMPKDRFSAEMPDATLATLKIQPSEPRDSAVYFCASGLAFTSTPVPDTQYFGPGTRLTVL.

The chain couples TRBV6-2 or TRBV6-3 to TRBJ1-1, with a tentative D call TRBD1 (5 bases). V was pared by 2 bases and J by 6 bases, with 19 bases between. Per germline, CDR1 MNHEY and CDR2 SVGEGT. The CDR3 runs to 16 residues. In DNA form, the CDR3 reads TGTGCCAGCAGTTACCCCCCTCGAGTCCGGGGGGCTGAAGCTTTCTTT. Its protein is CASSYPPRVRGAEAFF.

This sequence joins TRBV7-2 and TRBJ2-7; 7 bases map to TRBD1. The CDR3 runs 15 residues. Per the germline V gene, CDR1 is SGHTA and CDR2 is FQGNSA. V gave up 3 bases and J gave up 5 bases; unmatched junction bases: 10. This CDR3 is CASSFDRVAGHEQYF. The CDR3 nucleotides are TGTGCCAGCAGCTTCGACAGGGTTGCGGGTCACGAGCAGTACTTC.

As DNA, the CDR3 is TGCGCCAGCAGCCAAGAAGGGCTTAGCGTTGATACGCAGTATTTT. It translates to CASSQEGLSVDTQYF. This sequence joins TRBV4-1 and TRBJ2-3; D perhaps matches TRBD2 (5 bases). The ends were cut back, 0 bases at V and 6 bases at J, with 13 bases in the middle. Germline CDR1 reads MGHRA; CDR2 reads YSYEKL. This CDR3 comprises 15 residues.

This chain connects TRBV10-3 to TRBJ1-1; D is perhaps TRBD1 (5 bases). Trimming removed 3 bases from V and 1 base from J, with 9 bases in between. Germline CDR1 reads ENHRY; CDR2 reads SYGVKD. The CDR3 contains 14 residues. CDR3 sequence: CAISDTGPNTEAFF. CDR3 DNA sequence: TGTGCCATCAGTGATACAGGACCGAACACTGAAGCTTTCTTT.

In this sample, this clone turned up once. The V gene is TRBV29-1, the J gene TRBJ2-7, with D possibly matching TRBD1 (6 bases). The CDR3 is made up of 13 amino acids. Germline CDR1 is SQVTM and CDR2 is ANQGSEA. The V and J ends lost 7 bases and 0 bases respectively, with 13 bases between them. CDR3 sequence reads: CSARTARSYEQYF. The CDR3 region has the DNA TGCAGCGCCCGGACAGCGCGCTCCTACGAGCAGTACTTC.

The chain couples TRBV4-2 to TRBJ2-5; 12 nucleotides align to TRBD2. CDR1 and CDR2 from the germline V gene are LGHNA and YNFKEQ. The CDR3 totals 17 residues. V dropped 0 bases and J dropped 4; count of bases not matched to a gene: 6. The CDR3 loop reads CASSQDGASGGAETQYF. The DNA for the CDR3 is TGTGCCAGCAGCCAAGATGGGGCTAGCGGGGGGGCAGAGACCCAGTACTTC.

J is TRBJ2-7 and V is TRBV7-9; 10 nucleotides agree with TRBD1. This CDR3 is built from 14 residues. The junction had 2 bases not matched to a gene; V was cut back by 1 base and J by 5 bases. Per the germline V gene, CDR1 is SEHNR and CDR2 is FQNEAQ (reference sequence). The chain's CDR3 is CASSLEGTGDEQYF. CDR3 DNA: TGTGCCAGCAGCTTAGAGGGGACAGGGGACGAGCAGTACTTC.

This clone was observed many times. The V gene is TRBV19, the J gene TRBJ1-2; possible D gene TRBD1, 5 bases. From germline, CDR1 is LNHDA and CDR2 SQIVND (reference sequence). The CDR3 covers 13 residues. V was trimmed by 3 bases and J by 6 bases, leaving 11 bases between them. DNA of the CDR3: TGTGCCAGTAGTATTGGTCCGGGGGATGGCTACACCTTC. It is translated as CASSIGPGDGYTF.

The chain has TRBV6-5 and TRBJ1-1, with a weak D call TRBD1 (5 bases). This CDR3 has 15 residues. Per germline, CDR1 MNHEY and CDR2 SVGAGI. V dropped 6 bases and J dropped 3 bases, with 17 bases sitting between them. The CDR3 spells CASRPRPPGDTEAFF. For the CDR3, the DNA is TGTGCCAGCAGGCCTAGGCCCCCGGGGGACACTGAAGCTTTCTTT.

The CDR3 reads CASSLWGGPPQETQYF. For the CDR3, the DNA is TGTGCCAGCAGCTTATGGGGAGGGCCTCCCCAAGAGACCCAGTACTTC. The chain joins TRBV7-2 to TRBJ2-5; 7 bases are a match to TRBD2. The length of the CDR3 is 16 residues. V lost 2 bases and J lost 1; bases outside the gene matches: 7. Germline V gene sequence: CDR1 SGHTA, CDR2 FQGNSA.

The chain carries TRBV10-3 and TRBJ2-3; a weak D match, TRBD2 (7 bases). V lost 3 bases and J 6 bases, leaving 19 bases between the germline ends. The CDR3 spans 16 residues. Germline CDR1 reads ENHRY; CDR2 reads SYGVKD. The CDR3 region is CAISDHYRGAGDTQYF. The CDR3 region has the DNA TGTGCCATCAGTGACCATTATCGGGGGGCAGGGGATACGCAGTATTTT.

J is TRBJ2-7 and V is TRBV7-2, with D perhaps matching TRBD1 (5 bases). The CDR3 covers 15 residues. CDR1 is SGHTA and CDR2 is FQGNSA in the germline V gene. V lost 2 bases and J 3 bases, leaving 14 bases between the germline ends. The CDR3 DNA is TGTGCCAGCAGCTTAAGTACAGGAACCCACTACGAGCAGTACTTC. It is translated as CASSLSTGTHYEQYF.

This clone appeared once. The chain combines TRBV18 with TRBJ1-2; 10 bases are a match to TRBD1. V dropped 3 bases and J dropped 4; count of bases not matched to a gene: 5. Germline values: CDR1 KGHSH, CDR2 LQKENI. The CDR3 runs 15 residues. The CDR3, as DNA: TGTGCCAGCTCACCGTCGGACAGGGGGAGCTATGGCTACACCTTC. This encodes CASSPSDRGSYGYTF.

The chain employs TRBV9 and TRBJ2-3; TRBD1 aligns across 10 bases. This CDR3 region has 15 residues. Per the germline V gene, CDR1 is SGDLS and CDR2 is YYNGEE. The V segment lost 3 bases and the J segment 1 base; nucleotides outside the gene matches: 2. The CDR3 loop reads CASSAGTGGTDTQYF. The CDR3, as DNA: TGTGCCAGCAGCGCTGGGACAGGGGGCACAGATACGCAGTATTTT.

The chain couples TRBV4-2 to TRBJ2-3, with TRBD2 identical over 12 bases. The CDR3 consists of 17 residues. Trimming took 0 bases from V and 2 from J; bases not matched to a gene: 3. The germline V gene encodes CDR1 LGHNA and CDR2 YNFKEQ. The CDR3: CASSQELAGGATDTQYF. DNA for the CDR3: TGTGCCAGCAGCCAAGAACTAGCGGGGGGTGCCACAGATACGCAGTATTTT.

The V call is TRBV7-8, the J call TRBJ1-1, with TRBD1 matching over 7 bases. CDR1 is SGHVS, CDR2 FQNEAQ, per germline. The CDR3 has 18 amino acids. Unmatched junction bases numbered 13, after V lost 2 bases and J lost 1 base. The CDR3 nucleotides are TGTGCCAGCAGCTTAAATAGACAGGGAGAAAGGGGGAACACTGAAGCTTTCTTT. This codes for CASSLNRQGERGNTEAFF.

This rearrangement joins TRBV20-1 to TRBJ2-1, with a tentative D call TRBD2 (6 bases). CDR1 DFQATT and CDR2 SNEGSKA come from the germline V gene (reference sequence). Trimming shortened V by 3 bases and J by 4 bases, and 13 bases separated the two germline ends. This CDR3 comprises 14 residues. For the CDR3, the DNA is TGCAGTGCTAGTCGCGGAGGGGCTTACAATGAGCAGTTCTTC. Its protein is CSASRGGAYNEQFF.

The CDR3 DNA sequence: TGTGCCAGCTCACCAATGGGCGGGGAGAGTGGCTACACCTTC. Amino acid sequence: CASSPMGGESGYTF. V and J are TRBV18 and TRBJ1-2, with D hard to call. V was trimmed by 2 bases and J by 7 bases, leaving 14 bases between them. This CDR3 has 14 amino acids. CDR1 and CDR2 (germline): KGHSH, LQKENI. Full variable domain (outside the CDR3, taken from reference TRBV18 and TRBJ1-2): NAGVMQNPRHLVRRRGQEARLRCSPMKGHSHVYWYRQLPEEGLKFMVYLQKENIIDESGMPKERFSAEFPKEGPSILRIQQVVRGDSAAYFCASSPMGGESGYTFGSGTRLTVV.

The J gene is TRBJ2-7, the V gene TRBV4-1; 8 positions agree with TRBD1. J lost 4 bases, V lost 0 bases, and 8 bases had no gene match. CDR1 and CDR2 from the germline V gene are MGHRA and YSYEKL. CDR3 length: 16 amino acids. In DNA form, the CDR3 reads TGCGCCAGCAGCCAAGATGGCCAAACAGGGGGATACGAGCAGTACTTC. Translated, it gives CASSQDGQTGGYEQYF.

CDR3 sequence (DNA): TGTGCCAGCACCACCCCAGGGGGCCGGGAGACCCAGTACTTC. Its protein is CASTTPGGRETQYF. The rearrangement uses TRBV28 and TRBJ2-5, with 8 positions matching TRBD1. The germline CDR1 and CDR2 sequences are MDHEN and SYDVKM. V trimming: 7 bases; J trimming: 5 bases; junction bases outside the gene matches: 9. This CDR3 is built from 14 residues.